This is a list of T cell receptor beta chains from one sample in a study of shared clonotypes between healthy human individuals. Data came from immunoSEQ multiplex PCR; TCRdb stores just in-frame clones and leaves some out. The table lists 850,000 to 1,200,000 clones, approximately 68% of them singletons, with approximately 1.5% in the top ten. The material sequenced was memory CD4+ T cells sorted from blood. The receptors come from a man between 18 and 35 years old in good health. CDR3s include the opening cysteine and the closing phenylalanine or tryptophan. Fields, in order: D gene, V gene, J gene, CDR3 protein. The D gene is left open where the match is weak.

d_call: NA; v_call: TRBV12-5; j_call: TRBJ2-1; cdr3_aa: CASGWGTSYNEQFF
d_call: NA; v_call: TRBV18; j_call: TRBJ2-3; cdr3_aa: CASSPNTISDTQYF
d_call: TRBD2; v_call: TRBV19; j_call: TRBJ2-2; cdr3_aa: CASSIVAGNTGELFF
d_call: NA; v_call: TRBV18; j_call: TRBJ1-6; cdr3_aa: CASSTGRNSPLHF
d_call: NA; v_call: TRBV5-1; j_call: TRBJ2-2; cdr3_aa: CASSPEGPPNTGELFF
d_call: NA; v_call: TRBV10-1; j_call: TRBJ2-3; cdr3_aa: CASSESGTDTQYF
d_call: TRBD2; v_call: TRBV5-1; j_call: TRBJ2-1; cdr3_aa: CASSWQLAGGLNEQFF
d_call: TRBD1; v_call: TRBV30; j_call: TRBJ2-7; cdr3_aa: CAWREGQGAYEQYF
d_call: NA; v_call: TRBV6-5; j_call: TRBJ1-1; cdr3_aa: CASSGISSSTEAFF
d_call: NA; v_call: TRBV25-1; j_call: TRBJ1-2; cdr3_aa: CASSETESNYGYTF
d_call: TRBD2; v_call: TRBV9; j_call: TRBJ2-5; cdr3_aa: CASSVTSGRGETQYF
d_call: NA; v_call: TRBV5-1; j_call: TRBJ2-1; cdr3_aa: CASSPGLITFYNEQFF
d_call: NA; v_call: TRBV9; j_call: TRBJ2-6; cdr3_aa: CASSVQPVRVDETRSGANVLTF
d_call: NA; v_call: TRBV19; j_call: TRBJ2-1; cdr3_aa: CASSMGLQDNEQFF
d_call: NA; v_call: TRBV19; j_call: TRBJ1-2; cdr3_aa: CASNIQGGGYGYTF
d_call: TRBD1; v_call: TRBV28; j_call: TRBJ1-2; cdr3_aa: CASRYRKTGYGYTF
d_call: NA; v_call: TRBV5-1; j_call: TRBJ2-2; cdr3_aa: CASRDEGTGTGELFF
d_call: NA; v_call: TRBV6-5; j_call: TRBJ2-5; cdr3_aa: CASSYSPGEETQYF
d_call: NA; v_call: TRBV27; j_call: TRBJ1-2; cdr3_aa: CASSWAPQELGGYTF
d_call: TRBD1; v_call: TRBV27; j_call: TRBJ1-6; cdr3_aa: CASSLAWDRGSPLHF
d_call: TRBD1; v_call: TRBV30; j_call: TRBJ2-7; cdr3_aa: CAWSGDREKQYF
d_call: NA; v_call: TRBV5-6; j_call: TRBJ2-2; cdr3_aa: CASSSWGSAGELFF
d_call: NA; v_call: TRBV4-1; j_call: TRBJ2-5; cdr3_aa: CASSQGGGAPQETQYF
d_call: TRBD1; v_call: TRBV10-2; j_call: TRBJ2-7; cdr3_aa: CASRPTGGYEQYF
d_call: TRBD2; v_call: TRBV7-2; j_call: TRBJ2-7; cdr3_aa: CASSLASGGGYEQYF
d_call: NA; v_call: TRBV28; j_call: TRBJ1-2; cdr3_aa: CASSLVLGTGGGYTF
d_call: NA; v_call: TRBV2; j_call: TRBJ1-4; cdr3_aa: CASSDRGGTGEKLFF
d_call: TRBD1; v_call: TRBV18; j_call: TRBJ2-5; cdr3_aa: CASSPRQGRGETQYF
d_call: TRBD1; v_call: TRBV7-2; j_call: TRBJ2-1; cdr3_aa: CASSLPGTGAYNEQFF
d_call: TRBD1; v_call: TRBV2; j_call: TRBJ1-6; cdr3_aa: CASGTGVGSPLHF
d_call: TRBD2; v_call: TRBV27; j_call: TRBJ2-3; cdr3_aa: CASSFLAGGTDTQYF
d_call: TRBD1; v_call: TRBV28; j_call: TRBJ1-6; cdr3_aa: CASSLPQGGPNSPLHF
d_call: NA; v_call: TRBV11-1; j_call: TRBJ2-7; cdr3_aa: CASSPAPTAVYEQYF
d_call: TRBD1; v_call: TRBV5-1; j_call: TRBJ1-4; cdr3_aa: CASSLVGQALKATNEKLFF
d_call: TRBD2; v_call: TRBV30; j_call: TRBJ2-3; cdr3_aa: CAWSVAGGGKAPQYF
d_call: TRBD2; v_call: TRBV9; j_call: TRBJ2-1; cdr3_aa: CASSVAASGHNEQFF
d_call: NA; v_call: TRBV30; j_call: TRBJ1-1; cdr3_aa: CAWSDQGGVPEAFF
d_call: NA; v_call: TRBV11-2; j_call: TRBJ2-7; cdr3_aa: CASSSPSGRETYEQYF
d_call: NA; v_call: TRBV30; j_call: TRBJ2-6; cdr3_aa: CAWSGGANVLTF
d_call: NA; v_call: TRBV30; j_call: TRBJ1-1; cdr3_aa: CAWKRGRMTMNTEAFF
d_call: NA; v_call: TRBV6-4; j_call: TRBJ1-1; cdr3_aa: CASGVDHNTEAFF
d_call: NA; v_call: TRBV29-1; j_call: TRBJ1-1; cdr3_aa: CSVVYTEAFF
d_call: NA; v_call: TRBV18; j_call: TRBJ2-3; cdr3_aa: CASSPGASDTDTQYF
d_call: NA; v_call: TRBV27; j_call: TRBJ2-7; cdr3_aa: CASSSLIPPYEQYF
d_call: NA; v_call: TRBV6-6; j_call: TRBJ2-2; cdr3_aa: CASSPGVLRTGELFF
d_call: TRBD2; v_call: TRBV10-3; j_call: TRBJ2-2; cdr3_aa: CAISARASGSNTGELFF